The following is a TCR beta chain sequence with its context. This sample stems from a study of control samples from healthy donors and cancer patients. Generated by immunoSEQ multiplex PCR, the TCRdb table keeps only in-frame clones and is missing some. Here the sample spans a few hundred thousand clones, approximately 92% being singletons. CDR1 and CDR2 (germline): SEHNR, FQNEAQ (reference sequence). The V gene end was trimmed by 5 bases and the J gene end by 0 bases; junction bases not matched to a gene: 10. The CDR3 covers 16 residues. The receptor's source is a man between 35 and 55 years old with head and neck cancer. The chain couples TRBV7-9 to TRBJ2-7, with 7 bases identical to TRBD1. Sequenced sample: PBMCs. CDR3 nucleotides: TGTGCCAGCAGCGACAAAACAGGGGTCCTCTCCTACGAGCAGTACTTC. Protein sequence: CASSDKTGVLSYEQYF.